The rows below give T cell receptor beta chains drawn from one sample of a study of breast tumors, draining lymph nodes, adjacent tissues. TCRdb used MiXCR to reprocess the multiplex PCR reads, holding one entry per CDR3 protein. The repertoire has under 110,000 distinct CDR3 sequences, about 29% of them found once; the top ten carry approximately 5%. Sequencing was performed on axillary lymph node tissue. Receptors were obtained from a female donor with breast cancer. Some clones in this sample may be carry-over from other donors' samples. Both conserved end residues are part of each CDR3. A D gene is named only where the DNA matches it firmly. Rows give clone size only sometimes, using once, few, many, or a class for an expanded clone.

. TRBJ1-5 TRBV12-3/TRBV12-4 . 16 CASSLDVGGSNQPQHF TGTGCCAGCAGTTTGGATGTCGGGGGGAGCAATCAGCCCCAGCATTTT
. TRBJ1-5 TRBV20-1 . 14 CSARDRLSNQPQHF TGCAGTGCTAGAGATCGGTTAAGCAATCAGCCCCAGCATTTT
. TRBJ1-1 TRBV6-2/TRBV6-3 . 14 CASSIYRVDTEAFF TGTGCCAGCAGTATTTACAGGGTGGACACTGAAGCTTTCTTT
once TRBJ1-2 TRBV5-1 TRBD1 14 CASSVVGQGDGCTF TGCGCCAGCAGCGTAGTGGGACAGGGTGACGGCTGCACCTTC
many TRBJ1-3 TRBV7-3 TRBD1 15 CASSFDRGSGNTIYF TGTGCCAGCAGCTTCGACAGGGGGTCTGGAAACACCATATATTTT
. TRBJ1-5 TRBV20-1 . 14 CSARDRVGNQPQHF TGCAGTGCTAGAGATCGAGTTGGCAATCAGCCCCAGCATTTT
many TRBJ1-5 TRBV28 TRBD1 14 CASKGQGVNQPQHF TGTGCCAGCAAGGGACAGGGGGTCAATCAGCCCCAGCATTTT
. TRBJ2-1 TRBV29-1 TRBD2 15 CSVGGRSSSYNEQFF TGCAGCGTTGGCGGGAGGTCTAGCTCCTACAATGAGCAGTTCTTC
many TRBJ2-1 TRBV6-2/TRBV6-3 TRBD2 17 CASSPWLAGTKDNEQFF TGTGCCAGCAGCCCCTGGCTAGCGGGGACCAAGGACAATGAGCAGTTCTTC
many TRBJ2-2 TRBV5-4 . 15 CASTLDRYNTGELFF TGTGCCAGCACTCTCGACAGATACAACACCGGGGAGCTGTTTTTT
. TRBJ2-1 TRBV7-9 . 15 CASSYGGDSYKEQFF TGTGCCAGCAGTTACGGGGGAGACTCCTACAAGGAGCAGTTCTTC
many TRBJ1-2 TRBV11-2 TRBD1 17 CASSLYLPGQGSYGYTF TGTGCCAGCAGTCTTTACTTACCGGGACAGGGTTCCTATGGCTACACCTTC
. TRBJ2-1 TRBV20-1 TRBD2 13 CSAAGGWLNEQFF TGCAGCGCTGCGGGGGGGTGGTTGAATGAGCAGTTCTTC
. TRBJ1-1 TRBV11-2 TRBD1 15 CASSHGQNRGTEAFF TGTGCCAGCAGCCACGGACAAAACAGGGGCACTGAAGCTTTCTTT
many TRBJ2-5 TRBV18 . 15 CASSRSWRDQETQYF TGTGCCAGCTCACGATCTTGGCGGGACCAAGAGACCCAGTACTTC
many TRBJ1-6 TRBV10-1 TRBD1 18 CASSDPNLYRGWNSPLHF TGCGCCAGCAGTGATCCCAATTTGTACAGGGGGTGGAATTCACCCCTCCACTTT
. TRBJ1-1 TRBV19 . 11 CASSMVAEAFF TGTGCCAGTAGTATGGTGGCTGAAGCTTTCTTT
many TRBJ2-5 TRBV5-1 . 16 CASSGGTVSYQETQYF TGCGCCAGCAGCGGAGGGACAGTCTCCTACCAAGAGACCCAGTACTTC
many TRBJ2-1 TRBV3-1 TRBD2 14 CASSPSGIHNEQFF TGTGCCAGCAGCCCTAGCGGGATTCACAATGAGCAGTTCTTC
many TRBJ1-4 TRBV19 . 13 CASSWGADEKLFF TGTGCCAGTAGTTGGGGGGCTGATGAAAAACTGTTTTTT
many TRBJ2-5 TRBV2 . 13 CASSEALQETQYF TGTGCCAGCAGTGAAGCGCTCCAAGAGACCCAGTACTTC